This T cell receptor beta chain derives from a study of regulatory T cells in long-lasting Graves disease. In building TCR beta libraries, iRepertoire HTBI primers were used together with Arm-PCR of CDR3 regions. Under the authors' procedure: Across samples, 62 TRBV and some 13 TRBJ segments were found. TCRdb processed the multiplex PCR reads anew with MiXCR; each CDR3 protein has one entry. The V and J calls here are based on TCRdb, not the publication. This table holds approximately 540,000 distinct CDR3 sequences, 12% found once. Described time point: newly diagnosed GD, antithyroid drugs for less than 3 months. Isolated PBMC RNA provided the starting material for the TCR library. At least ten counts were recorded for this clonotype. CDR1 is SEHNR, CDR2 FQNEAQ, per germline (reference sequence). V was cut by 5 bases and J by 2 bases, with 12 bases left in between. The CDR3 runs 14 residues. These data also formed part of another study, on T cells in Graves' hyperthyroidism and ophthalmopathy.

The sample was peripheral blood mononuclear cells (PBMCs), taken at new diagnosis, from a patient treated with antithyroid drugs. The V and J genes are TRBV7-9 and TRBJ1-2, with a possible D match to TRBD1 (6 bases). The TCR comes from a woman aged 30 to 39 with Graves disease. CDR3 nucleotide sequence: TGTGCCAGCAGCCGGGACGGGGGCAACTATGGCTACACCTTC. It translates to CASSRDGGNYGYTF.